This T cell receptor (beta chain) was recovered during a study of blood T cell repertoires in COVID-19. Across the study: There were acute and convalescent COVID-19 samples, and they came from the United States, Italy and Spain. From T cells, B-cell-depleted T cells, or PBMCs came the material, which was cDNA or gDNA.

The length of the CDR3 is 16 residues. V shed 1 base and J shed 5 bases, with 16 bases lying between them. The V gene's germline CDR1 is LNHNV and CDR2 YYDKDF (reference sequence). This clone was seen only once. Original handling: Reference gene primers were amplified, and this amplification served to estimate nucleated cell counts. TCRdb keeps only in-frame clones here, not all; method: immunoSEQ multiplex PCR. D and trimming were read from the DNA, whereas the V and J calls and clone size are those reported in that table. The table lists 100,000 to 150,000 clones, around 85% of them singletons. The clonotype was recovered from a woman older than 75 with acute or convalescent COVID-19. This chain uses TRBV15 with TRBJ2-3, with D possibly TRBD1 on 5 matching bases. Specimen: peripheral blood. The CDR3 nucleotides read TGTGCCACCAGCAGAGGTAAAGGCCAGGGATTAGATACGCAGTATTTT. Amino acid sequence: CATSRGKGQGLDTQYF.